These 10 T cell receptor beta chains were all obtained from the same sample, sequenced in a study of Ad26.COV2.S vaccination and SARS-CoV-2 variants. Sample treatment: 19 received Ad26.COV2.S at low or high dose, single or two shots; 5 received placebo; per-sample allocation not given. Day 63 after the first injection of vaccine or placebo was the sampling time. Sequenced by immunoSEQ multiplex PCR; TCRdb stores in-frame clones only, minus some. The table has about 430,000 clones, about 93% seen once. The sample was peripheral blood, taken in a trial of Ad26.COV2.S vaccine versus placebo. These TCRs come from a person between 18 and 65 years old who received the Ad26.COV2.S COVID-19 vaccine or a placebo.

The genes are TRBV9 and TRBJ1-3; the D gene is possibly TRBD1 (6 bases). Trimming cost V 0 bases and J 0 bases, with 10 bases left between them. Germline values: CDR1 SGDLS, CDR2 YYNGEE. The CDR3 length is 16 residues. The CDR3 spells CASSVEDSFSGNTIYF. In DNA, the CDR3 is TGTGCCAGCAGCGTAGAGGACAGCTTCTCTGGAAACACCATATATTTT. Using reference TRBV9 and TRBJ1-3 for the parts outside the CDR3, the full variable domain is DSGVTQTPKHLITATGQRVTLRCSPRSGDLSVYWYQQSLDQGLQFLIQYYNGEERAKGNILERFSAQQFPDLHSELNLSSLELGDSALYFCASSVEDSFSGNTIYFGEGSWLTVV.

This clone was detected once. J is TRBJ2-1 and V is TRBV5-1, with TRBD2 matching 7 bases. CDR1 and CDR2 from the germline V gene are SGHRS and YFSETQ. This CDR3 region has 15 residues. After removal of 3 bases from V and 8 bases from J, the junction contained 11 bases not matched to a gene. The CDR3, as DNA: TGCGCCAGCAGCTCCGATGGGCGGGAGTTGTATGAGCAGTTCTTC. As protein: CASSSDGRELYEQFF.

The rearrangement uses TRBV3-1 (or the pseudogene TRBV3-2) and TRBJ2-7; 10 bases agree with TRBD2. The germline V gene has CDR1 LGHDT and CDR2 YNNKEL (reference sequence). Trimming removed 1 base from V and 6 bases from J; junction bases left unmatched: 9. The CDR3 length is 16 residues. The CDR3 protein is CASSQGRLAGGSEQYF. The CDR3 nucleotides read TGTGCCAGCAGCCAAGGGAGACTAGCGGGCGGTTCCGAGCAGTACTTC.

The chain joins TRBV30 to TRBJ1-6; weak D call: TRBD1 (6 bases). V was trimmed by 2 bases and J by 8 bases, leaving 13 bases between them. The length of the CDR3 is 14 residues. CDR1 is GTSNPN and CDR2 is SVGIG in the germline V gene (reference sequence). The CDR3 bases are TGTGCCTGGAGTATCAGGACAGAGGATTCACCCCTCCACTTT. Amino acids: CAWSIRTEDSPLHF.

This clone was picked up one time. The chain links TRBV6-1 to TRBJ2-7; D not certain. V was shortened by 3 bases and J by 1 base, with 19 bases between the two germline ends. This CDR3 has 17 residues. In germline, CDR1 is MNHNS, CDR2 SASEGT. CDR3 DNA: TGTGCCAGCAGTGATCGTTCATCGATCCTCGAGTCCTACGAGCAGTACTTC. It specifies CASSDRSSILESYEQYF.

This rearrangement joins TRBV12-5 to TRBJ1-2, with D possibly TRBD1 on 6 matching bases. The CDR3 spans 13 residues. Germline assignment: CDR1 LGHNT and CDR2 FRNRAP. Deletions cut 2 bases from V and 6 bases from J, with 10 bases between. The CDR3 coding sequence is TGTGCTAGTGGTTTGAACAGGGTTCATGGCTACACCTTC. This codes for CASGLNRVHGYTF.

This clone was counted a single time. The chain is built from TRBV10-2 and TRBJ2-2; tentative D call: TRBD2 (5 bases). The V gene lost 6 bases and the J gene lost 7 bases, with 9 bases spanning the gap. Germline V gene sequence: CDR1 WSHSY, CDR2 SAAADI. The CDR3 runs 12 residues. The CDR3, as DNA: TGCGCCAGCAGCGCTGGGAGCGGGGAGCTGTTTTTT. This translates into CASSAGSGELFF.

The V gene is TRBV30, the J gene TRBJ1-2; TRBD1 might be the D (5 bases). Trimming cost V 2 bases and J 1 base, with 14 bases left between them. Germline V gives CDR1 GTSNPN, CDR2 SVGIG (reference sequence). CDR3 length: 15 residues. The CDR3 nucleotides read TGTGCCTGGAGTTACTCCGGGACGGTTAACTATGGCTACACCTTC. Translation: CAWSYSGTVNYGYTF.

The gene calls are TRBV6-6 and TRBJ2-3; a possible D gene is TRBD2 (6 bases). The CDR3 loop spans 14 amino acids. V dropped 6 bases and J dropped 3 bases, with 13 bases sitting between them. Germline assignment: CDR1 MNHNY and CDR2 SVGAGI (reference sequence). The CDR3 loop is CASRYSGRTDTQYF. The DNA for the CDR3 is TGTGCCAGCAGGTATAGCGGCAGGACAGATACGCAGTATTTT.

The chain carries TRBV5-1 and TRBJ2-3; weak D call: TRBD2 (6 bases). Germline V gene lookup returns CDR1 SGHRS and CDR2 YFSETQ. This CDR3 has 14 residues. Deletions cut 4 bases from V and 4 bases from J, with 13 bases between. Written as DNA, the CDR3 is TGCGCCAGCAGCGTGGGGGGAGACGCAGATACGCAGTATTTT. Protein: CASSVGGDADTQYF.